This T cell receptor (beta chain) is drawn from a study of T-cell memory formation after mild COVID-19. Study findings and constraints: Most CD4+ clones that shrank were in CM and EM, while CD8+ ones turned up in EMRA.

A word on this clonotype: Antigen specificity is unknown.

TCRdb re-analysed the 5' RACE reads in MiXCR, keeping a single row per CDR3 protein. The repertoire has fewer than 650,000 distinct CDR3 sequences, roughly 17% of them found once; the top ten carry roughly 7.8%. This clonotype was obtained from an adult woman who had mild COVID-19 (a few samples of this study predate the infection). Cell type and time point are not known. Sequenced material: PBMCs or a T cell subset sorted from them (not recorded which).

The CDR3 region has the DNA TGTGCCAGTTCCGGGACAGGGATTGTCTATGGCTACACCTTC. Translating gives CASSGTGIVYGYTF. J is TRBJ1-2 and V is TRBV30; 9 bases align to TRBD1. The CDR3 has 14 residues. Losses at the gene ends were 8 bases for V and 4 bases for J; bases not matched to a gene: 11. Germline values: CDR1 GTSNPN, CDR2 SVGIG (reference sequence).